Presented here are 29 T cell receptor beta chains from one specimen sequenced in a study of T cells after yellow fever vaccination. From the 5' RACE reads, TCRdb called clonotypes with MiXCR, one entry per CDR3 protein. Of about 25,000 distinct CDR3 sequences listed, approximately 3.2% were seen once; the top ten hold around 0.98%. The source was PBMCs, either bulk or a sorted T-cell subset (CD4+, CD8+, memory, or dextramer-sorted; not recorded which), collected roughly 47 days after the first yellow fever vaccination. The receptors here all came from a young man who received the YFV17D yellow fever vaccine.

This clonotype was counted ten times or more. The rearrangement links TRBV12-3 or TRBV12-4 to TRBJ2-2; 12 bases line up with TRBD2. This CDR3 comprises 15 residues. V gave up 6 bases and J gave up 2 bases; unmatched junction bases: 1. CDR3 DNA: TGTGCCAGCAGACTAGCGGGAGGAAACACCGGGGAGCTGTTTTTT. This sequence encodes CASRLAGGNTGELFF.

This rearrangement joins TRBV5-6 to TRBJ1-2; a possible D gene is TRBD1 (6 bases). Germline assignment: CDR1 SGHDT and CDR2 YYEEEE. The V end was cut by 4 bases, the J end by 9 bases, with 13 bases between. The CDR3 is 12 amino acids. The chain's CDR3 is CASSPGGSCYTF. The CDR3 DNA follows: TGTGCCAGCAGCCCGGGGGGCAGTTGCTACACCTTC. Together with reference TRBV5-6 and TRBJ1-2, the CDR3 gives the full variable domain: DAGVTQSPTHLIKTRGQQVTLRCSPKSGHDTVSWYQQALGQGPQFIFQYYEEEERQRGNFPDRFSGHQFPNYSSELNVNALLLGDSALYLCASSPGGSCYTFGSGTRLTVV.

This clonotype was picked up many times. V usage is TRBV20-1 and J usage is TRBJ1-3; D ambiguous. Germline V CDR1 and CDR2: DFQATT, SNEGSKA (reference sequence). V was cut by 6 bases and J by 3 bases, with 12 bases left in between. The CDR3 runs to 13 residues. CDR3 in DNA: TGCAGTGCCAGATCCATTAGTGGAAACACCATATATTTT. It yields the protein CSARSISGNTIYF.

In its sample, this clonotype was seen many times. The chain carries TRBV6-5 and TRBJ1-1; 8 bases are a match to TRBD1. The CDR3 extends over 15 amino acids. CDR1 and CDR2 from the germline V gene are MNHEY and SVGAGI. The ends lost 7 bases at V and 2 bases at J; junction bases unmatched: 9. CDR3 loop: CASNRAGTGNTEAFF. The CDR3 coding sequence is TGTGCCAGCAACCGGGCCGGGACAGGAAACACTGAAGCTTTCTTT.

This clonotype was seen many times. The chain joins TRBV15 to TRBJ2-7; 7 nucleotides line up with TRBD1. Trimming cost V 6 bases and J 4 bases; bases outside gene matches: 9. The germline V gene has CDR1 LNHNV and CDR2 YYDKDF (reference sequence). The CDR3 loop spans 14 amino acids. CDR3 sequence reads: CATSLGTGEYEQYV. CDR3 nucleotides: TGTGCCACCAGTCTCGGAACAGGGGAGTACGAGCAGTACGTC.

This clonotype was seen many times. The chain recombines TRBV29-1 with TRBJ1-2; D is undetermined. There are 10 residues in the CDR3. From germline, CDR1 is SQVTM and CDR2 ANQGSEA. The V end was cut by 4 bases, the J end by 7 bases, with 7 bases between. This chain's CDR3 is CSVGRLGYTF. The CDR3 DNA sequence: TGCAGCGTTGGAAGACTTGGCTACACCTTC.

By proportion, this clonotype is medium-sized (0.01 to 0.1%). The chain couples TRBV12-3 or TRBV12-4 to TRBJ2-1, with 12 bases fitting TRBD2. The CDR3 loop spans 15 amino acids. V was pared by 7 bases and J by 9 bases, with 10 bases of the junction left unmatched. The CDR3 coding sequence is TGTGCCAGCACCCGGGCTAGCGGGGGGGCCGGTGAGCAGTTCTTC. It encodes CASTRASGGAGEQFF.

This clonotype appeared many times. The rearrangement links TRBV4-3 to TRBJ2-3; 8 bases are a match to TRBD2. Looked up from germline, CDR1 is LGHNA and CDR2 is YSLEER. The length of the CDR3 is 16 residues. Unmatched junction bases numbered 7, after V lost 5 bases and J lost 0 bases. CDR3: CASSTGGGFSTDTQYF. The CDR3 coding sequence is TGCGCCAGCAGCACCGGGGGGGGCTTTAGCACAGATACGCAGTATTTT.

This clonotype was counted at least ten times. The chain combines TRBV6-5 with TRBJ1-5, with TRBD1 matching over 7 bases. The junction had 5 bases not matched to a gene; V was cut back by 0 bases and J by 0 bases. CDR1 is MNHEY and CDR2 is SVGAGI in the germline V gene. The CDR3 spans 17 residues. The chain's CDR3 is CASSYSSAGGSNQPQHF. DNA for the CDR3: TGTGCCAGCAGTTACTCGAGCGCAGGGGGTAGCAATCAGCCCCAGCATTTT.

There are many counts of this clonotype. This chain connects TRBV20-1 to TRBJ2-5; D not resolved. Germline CDR1 is DFQATT and CDR2 is SNEGSKA (reference sequence). V lost 3 bases and J lost 0, with 5 bases in between. The CDR3 length is 12 residues. The DNA of the CDR3 is TGCAGTGCTAGGTTTAACCAAGAGACCCAGTACTTC. This encodes CSARFNQETQYF.

Ten or more counts support this clonotype. The V call is TRBV7-6, the J call TRBJ1-1, with a weak D call TRBD1 (6 bases). Germline V lookup: CDR1 SGHVS, CDR2 FNYEAQ. V was trimmed by 1 base and J by 4 bases, leaving 13 bases between them. CDR3 length: 15 amino acids. CDR3 sequence reads: CASSLVGRQATEAFF. DNA for the CDR3: TGTGCCAGCAGCTTAGTGGGGAGACAGGCCACTGAAGCTTTCTTT.

This clonotype has a count of ten or more. The rearrangement joins TRBV7-2 to TRBJ2-5, with TRBD2 matching 13 bases. The CDR3 loop spans 16 amino acids. Germline CDR1 is SGHTA and CDR2 is FQGNSA. V gave up 5 bases and J gave up 1 base; unmatched junction bases: 4. In nucleotides, the CDR3 is TGTGCCAGCAGCCCCCGACTAGCGGGGGGCCAAGAGACCCAGTACTTC. This encodes CASSPRLAGGQETQYF.

This clonotype occurred many times. V and J are TRBV14 and TRBJ2-3; no definite D call. Germline V gene sequence: CDR1 SGHDN, CDR2 FVKESK. The CDR3 is made up of 15 amino acids. Trimming took off 1 base at V and 4 bases at J, with 12 bases between the two ends. As DNA, the CDR3 is TGTGCCAGCAGCCAAGCCTTAGGAGCAGCAGATACGCAGTATTTT. It encodes CASSQALGAADTQYF.

Many counts were recorded for this clonotype. The rearrangement joins TRBV7-2 to TRBJ1-6; the D gene is possibly TRBD1 (6 bases). Trimming removed 3 bases from V and 11 bases from J, with 11 bases in between. The germline gives CDR1 SGHTA, CDR2 FQGNSA. The CDR3 runs to 13 residues. CDR3 amino acids: CASSFRGKAPLHF. As DNA, the CDR3 is TGTGCCAGCAGCTTCAGGGGTAAGGCACCCCTCCACTTT. Full variable domain (outside the CDR3, taken from reference TRBV7-2 and TRBJ1-6): GAGVSQSPSNKVTEKGKDVELRCDPISGHTALYWYRQSLGQGLEFLIYFQGNSAPDKSGLPSDRFSAERTGGSVSTLTIQRTQQEDSAVYLCASSFRGKAPLHFGNGTRLTVT.

This clonotype has ten or more counts. The chain combines TRBV13 with TRBJ2-7, with D uncertain. There are 13 residues in the CDR3. V lost 1 base and J 5 bases, leaving 9 bases between the germline ends. CDR1 is PRHDT and CDR2 is FYEKMQ in the germline V gene (reference sequence). CDR3 nucleotides: TGTGCCAGCAGCTTAGTGATAAGGGACGAGCAGTACTTC. Protein product: CASSLVIRDEQYF.

This clonotype occurred many times. The genes are TRBV5-6 and TRBJ2-7; D might be TRBD1 (6 bases). Germline V gene data show CDR1 as SGHDT and CDR2 as YYEEEE. This CDR3 contains 12 residues. The V end was cut by 4 bases, the J end by 4 bases, with 9 bases between. CDR3 sequence reads: CASSAGEYEQYV. The CDR3 DNA reads TGTGCCAGCAGCGCAGGGGAGTACGAGCAGTACGTC.

This clonotype has a count of ten or more. The chain has TRBV6-1 and TRBJ2-7; 7 bases align to TRBD1. V shed 3 bases, J shed 2 bases, and the junction held 4 bases outside the gene matches. Germline loops: CDR1 MNHNS, CDR2 SASEGT. This CDR3 comprises 14 residues. The chain's CDR3 is CASSEWQGAYEQYV. The CDR3 bases are TGTGCCAGCAGTGAGTGGCAGGGGGCCTACGAGCAGTACGTC.

This clonotype has a count of ten or more. V gene TRBV5-4 combines with J gene TRBJ2-1, with unresolved D. The CDR3 consists of 11 residues. The V end was cut by 1 base, the J end by 6 bases, with 2 bases between. Germline CDR1 SGHNT, CDR2 YYREEE (reference sequence). The CDR3 sequence is CASSLSNEQFF. The CDR3, as DNA: TGTGCCAGCAGCTTGAGCAATGAGCAGTTCTTC.

This clonotype was seen ten or more times. The chain couples TRBV2 to TRBJ2-1; TRBD1 might be the D (6 bases). With 4 bases removed from V and 2 bases from J, the gap between germline ends came to 6 bases. The CDR3 is 13 residues long. Germline CDR1 and CDR2: SNHLY and FYNNEI. Here the CDR3 DNA reads TGTGCCAGCAGTGGACAGGCCTACAATGAGCAGTTCTTC. This translates into CASSGQAYNEQFF.

Ten or more counts support this clonotype. The J gene is TRBJ1-3, the V gene TRBV12-3 or TRBV12-4; D is ambiguous. The V end lost 6 bases, the J end lost 0 bases, and 6 bases lay between the germline ends. The CDR3 runs 13 residues. This CDR3 reads CASRDYSGNTIYF. CDR3 sequence (DNA): TGTGCCAGCAGGGACTACTCTGGAAACACCATATATTTT.

In its sample, this clonotype is medium-sized (0.01 to 0.1%). The CDR3 reads CASSQDPSRADTQYF. In nucleotides, the CDR3 is TGCGCCAGCAGCCAAGATCCCTCTAGAGCAGATACGCAGTATTTT. The chain couples TRBV4-3 to TRBJ2-3; D not certain. Germline assignment: CDR1 LGHNA and CDR2 YSLEER. V was pared by 0 bases and J by 4 bases, with 11 bases between. This CDR3 comprises 15 residues.

This clonotype was seen repeatedly, ten times or more. The gene calls are TRBV9 and TRBJ1-2, with TRBD1 matching over 7 bases. V shed 7 bases and J 0 bases; nucleotides not matched to a gene: 6. Per the germline V gene, CDR1 is SGDLS and CDR2 is YYNGEE. CDR3 length: 14 residues. CDR3 DNA sequence: TGTGCCAGCGGACAGGTCTCGGCTAACTATGGCTACACCTTC. Protein sequence: CASGQVSANYGYTF. Supplemented by reference TRBV9 and TRBJ1-2, the full variable domain reads DSGVTQTPKHLITATGQRVTLRCSPRSGDLSVYWYQQSLDQGLQFLIQYYNGEERAKGNILERFSAQQFPDLHSELNLSSLELGDSALYFCASGQVSANYGYTFGSGTRLTVV.

There are many counts of this clonotype. J is TRBJ2-1 and V is TRBV5-1, with D perhaps being TRBD1 or TRBD2 (5 bases each). The CDR3 spans 16 residues. Between the trimmed V and J ends, which lost 4 bases and 1 base, there was a span of 15 bases. Germline CDR1 and CDR2: SGHRS and YFSETQ. The CDR3 bases are TGCGCCAGCAGCGCACCGGGACGGATATCCTACAATGAGCAGTTCTTC. Protein sequence: CASSAPGRISYNEQFF.

This clonotype is judged medium-sized. The CDR3 reads CASSSGLALETQYF. The DNA of the CDR3 is TGTGCCAGCAGCTCGGGACTAGCGTTAGAGACCCAGTACTTC. The J gene is TRBJ2-5, the V gene TRBV7-2; 10 bases are a match to TRBD2. Germline V gives CDR1 SGHTA, CDR2 FQGNSA. V shed 4 bases and J 4 bases; nucleotides not matched to a gene: 3. The length of the CDR3 is 14 residues.

The table lists this clonotype with many counts. This CDR3 reads CATRPSANTGELFF. In DNA, the CDR3 is TGCGCCACCCGTCCTAGCGCGAACACCGGGGAGCTGTTTTTT. J is TRBJ2-2 and V is TRBV5-1; TRBD2 is a possible D gene (6 bases). CDR1 and CDR2 (germline): SGHRS, YFSETQ. The CDR3 length is 14 residues. Trimming took 9 bases from V and 0 from J, leaving 12 bases between them.

In this sample, this clonotype turned up many times. The chain is built from TRBV10-3 and TRBJ2-3, with TRBD2 matching 7 bases. Germline CDR1 is ENHRY and CDR2 is SYGVKD. The CDR3 contains 16 residues. With V trimmed by 0 bases and J by 6 bases, 9 bases remained unmatched. The DNA of the CDR3 is TGTGCCATCAGTGAGTCCTCGGGGGGTGGTTCGGATACGCAGTATTTT. Protein: CAISESSGGGSDTQYF.

This clonotype occurred many times. The chain is built from TRBV18 and TRBJ2-2; D ambiguous. Germline V gene data show CDR1 as KGHSH and CDR2 as LQKENI. V was shortened by 3 bases and J by 1 base, with 9 bases between the two germline ends. This CDR3 has 15 amino acids. In DNA, the CDR3 is TGTGCCAGCTCACCGTTTCGAGAGAACACCGGGGAGCTGTTTTTT. This translates into CASSPFRENTGELFF.

This clonotype was seen many times. This rearrangement joins TRBV2 to TRBJ1-3; a possible D gene is TRBD1 (5 bases). The CDR3 covers 13 residues. Trimming removed 8 bases at V and 8 bases at J, with 16 bases between. Germline CDR1 reads SNHLY; CDR2 reads FYNNEI. CDR3 protein: CASLGPYADTIYF. As DNA, the CDR3 is TGTGCCAGCCTGGGACCTTATGCTGACACCATATATTTT.

This clonotype was seen ten or more times. This rearrangement joins TRBV7-3 to TRBJ1-6; no definite D call. The V gene lost 5 bases and the J gene lost 0 bases, with 11 bases spanning the gap. This CDR3 region has 16 residues. Germline V gene data show CDR1 as SGHTA and CDR2 as FQGTGA. The CDR3 spells CASSLSRSSYNSPLHF. CDR3 DNA: TGTGCCAGCAGCCTGTCAAGGAGCTCCTATAATTCACCCCTCCACTTT.